This T cell receptor (beta chain) was recovered during a study of cytomegalovirus exposure and HLA in healthy donors. Study-wide context: Earlier results showed approximately 120 million unique TCR beta sequences derived from 150 million to 200 million T cells. Counted in an early data release were roughly 87 million unique TCRs from HLA-typed donors. The study, taken as a whole, reports: The authors later linked a missense DCLRE1C variant to TCR beta V- and J-gene trimming.

Donors counted as nominally healthy when sampled, yet unrecorded immune exposures were likely. PCR involved 60 Vbeta and 13 Jbeta primers. TCRdb's table, derived via immunoSEQ multiplex PCR, lists solely in-frame clones and lacks some. The data show about 130,000 clones, roughly 72% seen once. As to this clone: The antigen is unknown.

Sequencing was carried out using PBMCs. The clonotype comes from a woman in her forties or fifties in good health and CMV-seronegative.

DNA for the CDR3: TGTGCCAGCAGCCCCACGGGTGGCGGGCATGGCTACACCTTC. It encodes CASSPTGGGHGYTF. J is TRBJ1-2 and V is TRBV9; D is undetermined. V was pared by 4 bases and J by 6 bases, with 16 bases between. This CDR3 contains 14 residues. Germline V gene sequence: CDR1 SGDLS, CDR2 YYNGEE.